These 29 T cell receptor beta chains originate from one sample sequenced in a study of T cells after yellow fever vaccination. Each CDR3 protein gets one entry after TCRdb re-called the 5' RACE reads with MiXCR. This sample has approximately 27,000 distinct CDR3 sequences, with approximately 5% found just once. The specimen comprised PBMCs, either bulk or a sorted T-cell subset (CD4+, CD8+, memory, or dextramer-sorted; not recorded which), sampled 15 days after the yellow fever booster vaccination. These receptors all stem from a man aged 30-40 years who received the YFV17D yellow fever vaccine.

At least ten counts were recorded for this clonotype. The chain uses TRBV12-3 or TRBV12-4 and TRBJ2-1; D unresolved. The ends were cut back, 7 bases at V and 0 bases at J, with 10 bases in the middle. The CDR3 spans 14 residues. The CDR3 here is CASNRQSSYNEQFF. In DNA, the CDR3 is TGTGCCAGCAACCGGCAGAGCTCCTACAATGAGCAGTTCTTC.

This clonotype appeared many times. V and J are TRBV7-9 and TRBJ2-7, with 9 bases matching TRBD2. Germline V lookup: CDR1 SEHNR, CDR2 FQNEAQ (reference sequence). The ends lost 7 bases at V and 3 bases at J; junction bases unmatched: 7. This CDR3 comprises 14 residues. The CDR3 reads CASKRTSESYEQYF. CDR3 DNA: TGTGCCAGCAAACGGACTAGCGAGAGCTACGAGCAGTACTTC.

The sample holds a few counts of this clonotype. The chain uses TRBV19 and TRBJ1-5, with 9 bases fitting TRBD1. V shed 10 bases and J 6 bases; nucleotides not matched to a gene: 10. The germline CDR1 and CDR2 sequences are LNHDA and SQIVND (reference sequence). The CDR3 loop spans 14 amino acids. The CDR3 here is CATHGTGKGQPQHF. The CDR3 nucleotides are TGTGCCACCCACGGGACAGGGAAGGGTCAGCCCCAGCATTTT.

This clonotype counts as medium-sized (0.01 to 0.1%). The V and J genes are TRBV20-1 and TRBJ1-6, with D possibly being TRBD1 (5 bases). This CDR3 spans 16 amino acids. Trimming cost V 0 bases and J 11 bases, with 20 bases left between them. CDR1 is DFQATT and CDR2 is SNEGSKA in the germline V gene (reference sequence). CDR3 loop: CSARDMRQGVATPLHF. CDR3 coding DNA: TGCAGTGCTAGAGACATGCGGCAGGGCGTCGCGACACCCCTCCACTTT.

This clonotype was found many times. The V call is TRBV28, the J call TRBJ1-3, with D perhaps TRBD1 (5 bases). CDR1 is MDHEN, CDR2 SYDVKM, per germline. V dropped 7 bases and J dropped 0 bases, with 10 bases sitting between them. CDR3 length equals 14 residues. Written as DNA, the CDR3 is TGTGCCAGCATTGCAAGGGGCTCTGGAAACACCATATATTTT. This codes for CASIARGSGNTIYF.

This clonotype was seen ten or more times. The J gene is TRBJ2-1, the V gene TRBV14; either TRBD1 or TRBD2 may supply D (5 bases each). Germline assignment: CDR1 SGHDN and CDR2 FVKESK. There are 15 residues in the CDR3. With 1 base removed from V and 4 bases from J, the gap between germline ends came to 11 bases. This CDR3 is CASSQVLGVYNEQFF. CDR3 DNA sequence: TGTGCCAGCAGCCAAGTCCTGGGGGTGTACAATGAGCAGTTCTTC.

This clonotype has ten or more counts. The rearrangement links TRBV4-3 to TRBJ1-1; D gene ambiguous. V was clipped by 4 bases and J by 1 base, with 10 bases between them. Germline V gene lookup returns CDR1 LGHNA and CDR2 YSLEER. The CDR3 has 14 residues. The CDR3 spells CASSLMGGNTEAFF. The CDR3 nucleotides read TGCGCCAGCAGCCTCATGGGCGGGAACACTGAAGCTTTCTTT.

The table lists this clonotype with many counts. The genes are TRBV28 and TRBJ1-1; D gene unclear. V lost 3 bases to trimming and J lost 4 bases, with 12 bases between them. CDR3 length equals 14 residues. CDR1 is MDHEN, CDR2 SYDVKM, per germline. The CDR3 nucleotides read TGTGCCAGCAGTTTGGCCCCTTTGGCCACTGAAGCTTTCTTT. Translation gives CASSLAPLATEAFF. Full variable domain (missing parts from reference TRBV28 and TRBJ1-1): DVKVTQSSRYLVKRTGEKVFLECVQDMDHENMFWYRQDPGLGLRLIYFSYDVKMKEKGDIPEGYSVSREKKERFSLILESASTNQTSMYLCASSLAPLATEAFFGQGTRLTVV.

Ten or more counts support this clonotype. The CDR3 here is CSAPTSYRDSYSNQPQHF. Here the CDR3 DNA reads TGCAGTGCCCCCACCTCCTACCGGGACAGCTATAGCAATCAGCCCCAGCATTTT. The chain joins TRBV20-1 to TRBJ1-5, with 7 bases that match TRBD1. V was pared by 6 bases and J by 0 bases, with 17 bases of the junction left unmatched. The CDR3 is made up of 18 amino acids. Germline V gene data show CDR1 as DFQATT and CDR2 as SNEGSKA (reference sequence).

The sample holds many counts of this clonotype. This chain uses TRBV6-5 with TRBJ1-5; 9 bases match TRBD1. Per the germline V gene, CDR1 is MNHEY and CDR2 is SVGAGI. V lost 6 bases and J lost 3; bases outside the gene matches: 9. The CDR3 covers 16 residues. CDR3 in amino acids: CASSRPGQGSNQPQHF. The CDR3 DNA reads TGTGCCAGCAGCCGACCGGGACAGGGCTCCAATCAGCCCCAGCATTTT.

This clonotype was detected ten times or more. The rearrangement joins TRBV20-1 to TRBJ2-1; 12 positions match TRBD2. Germline CDR1 and CDR2: DFQATT and SNEGSKA (reference sequence). V shed 1 base and J 0 bases; nucleotides not matched to a gene: 4. The CDR3 consists of 17 residues. Written as DNA, the CDR3 is TGCAGTGCTAGAGTTCTAGCGGGAGGGGCCTCCTACAATGAGCAGTTCTTC. It encodes CSARVLAGGASYNEQFF.

This clonotype was seen repeatedly, ten times or more. The gene calls are TRBV7-3 and TRBJ2-1; the D is unclear. The germline CDR1 and CDR2 sequences are SGHTA and FQGTGA. The length of the CDR3 is 13 residues. The V and J ends lost 2 bases and 6 bases respectively, with 8 bases between them. In nucleotides, the CDR3 is TGTGCCAGCAGCTTAGATTCCGCCAATGAGCAGTTCTTC. Translated: CASSLDSANEQFF.

This clonotype was detected many times. V usage is TRBV10-3 and J usage is TRBJ2-7; TRBD1 aligns across 11 bases. Germline lookup yields CDR1 ENHRY and CDR2 SYGVKD. V shed 11 bases and J 1 base; nucleotides not matched to a gene: 7. CDR3 length equals 14 residues. The CDR3 reads CASRGQGGSYEQYF. CDR3 DNA sequence: TGTGCCTCAAGGGGACAGGGGGGATCCTACGAGCAGTACTTC.

This clonotype was seen many times. The V call is TRBV20-1, the J call TRBJ2-5, with 9 bases matching TRBD1. The CDR3 spans 15 residues. Germline V gives CDR1 DFQATT, CDR2 SNEGSKA (reference sequence). Unmatched junction bases numbered 12, after V lost 6 bases and J lost 4 bases. The CDR3 protein is CSAAWTGEWVETQYF. The CDR3 region has the DNA TGCAGTGCCGCTTGGACAGGGGAGTGGGTAGAGACCCAGTACTTC.

This clonotype was found many times. J is TRBJ2-7 and V is TRBV6-2 or TRBV6-3; D may be TRBD1 (5 bases). The V gene's germline CDR1 is MNHEY and CDR2 SVGEGT. This CDR3 region has 13 residues. V dropped 2 bases and J dropped 5 bases, with 10 bases sitting between them. CDR3 in DNA: TGTGCCAGCAGTTACCAAGGGGTTAACGAGCAGTACTTC. Translated, it gives CASSYQGVNEQYF.

This clonotype came up many times. The chain carries TRBV12-3 or TRBV12-4 and TRBJ2-7, with 7 bases matching TRBD2. The length of the CDR3 is 14 residues. The J segment lost 5 bases and the V segment lost 6 bases, leaving 10 bases of the junction unmatched. In DNA, the CDR3 is TGTGCCAGCAGGCCTTCCGCGGGAGCCCACGAGCAGTACTTC. It is translated as CASRPSAGAHEQYF.

CDR3 DNA sequence: TGCGCCAGCAGCTTCCTAGCGGGAGGGCCGGTAGATACGCAGTATTTT. It codes for CASSFLAGGPVDTQYF. The genes are TRBV5-1 and TRBJ2-3; 12 nucleotides agree with TRBD2. Losses at the gene ends were 2 bases for V and 5 bases for J; bases not matched to a gene: 6. Germline V gene sequence: CDR1 SGHRS, CDR2 YFSETQ. This CDR3 spans 16 amino acids.

This clonotype was seen a handful of times. The chain recombines TRBV5-5 with TRBJ1-4, with a tentative D call TRBD1 (6 bases). Germline assignment: CDR1 SGHKS and CDR2 YYEKEE (reference sequence). Trimming cost V 0 bases and J 2 bases, with 11 bases left between them. The CDR3 covers 16 residues. The CDR3 sequence: CASSLARGGTNEKLFF. As DNA, the CDR3 is TGTGCCAGCAGCTTGGCCAGGGGTGGCACTAATGAAAAACTGTTTTTT.

This clonotype was detected many times. The chain is built from TRBV7-6 and TRBJ2-3, with D possibly being TRBD2 (6 bases). Germline V gene lookup returns CDR1 SGHVS and CDR2 FNYEAQ. The CDR3 extends over 16 amino acids. V dropped 1 base and J dropped 1 base, with 12 bases sitting between them. The CDR3 bases are TGTGCCAGCAGCTTAGGTACTAGCTCTGGCACAGATACGCAGTATTTT. Translating gives CASSLGTSSGTDTQYF.

This clonotype was counted at least ten times. The chain couples TRBV6-2 or TRBV6-3 to TRBJ2-2, with D uncertain. Looked up from germline, CDR1 is MNHEY and CDR2 is SVGEGT. The CDR3 runs to 13 residues. The ends were cut back, 5 bases at V and 3 bases at J, with 7 bases in the middle. The CDR3 DNA sequence: TGTGCCAGCAGTGTAGTGGACACCGGGGAGCTGTTTTTT. Its protein is CASSVVDTGELFF.

The sample holds many counts of this clonotype. CDR3 sequence: CASSLDPLSEAFF. The CDR3 DNA reads as TGTGCCAGCAGCTTGGATCCCTTGTCGGAAGCTTTCTTT. V and J are TRBV5-4 and TRBJ1-1, with D unresolved. The CDR3 is 13 residues long. From germline, CDR1 is SGHNT and CDR2 YYREEE (reference sequence). The V and J ends lost 0 bases and 8 bases respectively, with 11 bases between them.

The DNA for the CDR3 is TGTGCCAGTAGTCTCGGACATAACTCCTACGAGCAGTACTTC. Translating it yields CASSLGHNSYEQYF. The chain joins TRBV19 to TRBJ2-7; D is perhaps TRBD1 (5 bases). The CDR3 spans 14 residues. Trimming stripped 5 bases from V and 0 bases from J, with 11 bases between. Per germline, CDR1 LNHDA and CDR2 SQIVND (reference sequence).

Ten or more counts support this clonotype. This chain connects TRBV3-1 to TRBJ1-4, with 10 bases matching TRBD1. CDR3 length: 14 residues. CDR1 is LGHDT, CDR2 YNNKEL, per germline (reference sequence). J gave up 12 bases and V 4 bases, and 8 bases lay outside the gene matches. CDR3 residues: CASSPRTGGAELFF. For the CDR3, the DNA is TGTGCCAGCAGCCCTCGGACAGGGGGGGCGGAACTGTTTTTT.

This clonotype was recorded at least ten times. The rearrangement uses TRBV5-5 and TRBJ2-5, with 10 bases matching TRBD1. This CDR3 is built from 15 residues. Losses at the gene ends were 5 bases for V and 0 bases for J; bases not matched to a gene: 4. Germline values: CDR1 SGHKS, CDR2 YYEKEE (reference sequence). CDR3 sequence: CASSRDRGYQETQYF. The CDR3 DNA is TGTGCCAGCAGTCGGGACAGGGGATACCAAGAGACCCAGTACTTC.

This clonotype was observed at least ten times. The rearrangement links TRBV3-1 to TRBJ2-3, with D tentatively TRBD1 or TRBD2 (5 bases each). The V end was cut by 4 bases, the J end by 2 bases, with 19 bases between. The CDR3 runs to 17 residues. Per the germline V gene, CDR1 is LGHDT and CDR2 is YNNKEL (reference sequence). Written as DNA, the CDR3 is TGTGCCAGCAGCCCGGGACGTACTACGTTTTCCACAGATACGCAGTATTTT. It yields the protein CASSPGRTTFSTDTQYF.

This clonotype was counted ten times or more. The chain couples TRBV6-2 or TRBV6-3 to TRBJ2-7; D may be TRBD2 (6 bases). CDR3 length: 14 residues. Germline CDR1 and CDR2: MNHEY and SVGEGT. V lost 0 bases and J lost 0, with 6 bases in between. Written as DNA, the CDR3 is TGTGCCAGCAGTTACTCGCGGGACTCCTACGAGCAGTACTTC. Amino acid sequence: CASSYSRDSYEQYF.

At least ten counts were recorded for this clonotype. The chain links TRBV20-1 to TRBJ2-3; 9 positions match TRBD1. J lost 7 bases, V lost 6 bases, and 8 bases had no gene match. CDR1 is DFQATT, CDR2 SNEGSKA, per germline (reference sequence). The CDR3 has 13 amino acids. In DNA, the CDR3 is TGCAGTGCCCCCGGGACAGGGTTATATACGCAGTATTTT. Translation gives CSAPGTGLYTQYF.

This clonotype was counted at least ten times. This chain uses TRBV4-2 with TRBJ2-7, with TRBD2 identical over 7 bases. The germline V gene has CDR1 LGHNA and CDR2 YNFKEQ. J lost 6 bases, V lost 1 base, and 9 bases had no gene match. The CDR3 runs to 15 residues. CDR3 amino acids: CASSQGGGSWPEQYF. Written as DNA, the CDR3 is TGTGCCAGCAGCCAAGGGGGCGGGAGCTGGCCCGAGCAGTACTTC.

On this clonotype: A much more abundant neighbour one base away suggests this may be a read error. V and J are TRBV2 and TRBJ1-2; D gene ambiguous. CDR1 and CDR2 from the germline V gene are SNHLY and FYNNEI. The CDR3 sequence is 11 residues long. The CDR3 spells CASMINHGYTF. CDR3 nucleotide sequence: TGTGCCAGCATGATTAACCATGGCTACACCTTC.